There are a few counts of the clone carrying this T cell receptor (beta chain). The record originates from a study of blood T cell repertoires in COVID-19. Study summary: From the United States, Italy and Spain came samples of acute and convalescent COVID-19. T cells, B-cell-depleted T cells, or PBMCs provided the cDNA or gDNA that served as material.

Authors' processing steps: Reference gene primer amplification gave nucleated cell count estimates. The assay was immunoSEQ multiplex PCR, and TCRdb's table has in-frame clones only and misses some. The D gene and trimming were derived from the DNA, and the V and J assignments and clone size from that table. Altogether about 140,000 clones are present, roughly 91% being singletons, with the ten largest covering around 2.9%. The CDR3 is 15 amino acids. Germline V gives CDR1 WNHNN, CDR2 SYGVQD (reference sequence). The V and J ends lost 4 bases and 1 base, in that order; junction bases with no gene match: 3.

Sequenced: peripheral blood. The clonotype was recovered from a man aged 55 to 69 with active or convalescent COVID-19. V and J are TRBV10-1 and TRBJ2-2; 7 bases match TRBD2. CDR3 nucleotides: TGCGCCAGCAGTGGGGGGGGAGAGAACACCGGGGAGCTGTTTTTT. Encoded protein: CASSGGGENTGELFF.